There are a few counts of the clone carrying this T cell receptor beta chain. Antigen unknown. Sample-barcoded 5' priming and a J-beta primer mix drove a second PCR of roughly 6 to 12 cycles. Using its own MiXCR run on the 5' RACE reads, TCRdb lists one record per CDR3 protein. Here the sample spans hundreds of thousands of distinct CDR3 sequences, approximately 49% being singletons. The V end lost 1 base, the J end lost 5 bases, and 20 bases lay between the germline ends. The germline V gene has CDR1 DFQATT and CDR2 SNEGSKA (reference sequence). This CDR3 region has 16 residues. This entry comes from a study of blood T cells in healthy people across ages. General study results and limits: In older individuals, TCR beta diversity per million T cells was lower, falling roughly linearly with age.

This receptor was taken from a woman in her sixties or seventies in good health. The sequencing sample was made of blood. This chain uses TRBV20-1 with TRBJ2-5; D may match TRBD1 or TRBD2 (5 bases each). CDR3 sequence (DNA): TGCAGTGCTAGAGGGACCCGAGGGGCTCACGGGGAGACCCAGTACTTC. It translates to CSARGTRGAHGETQYF.